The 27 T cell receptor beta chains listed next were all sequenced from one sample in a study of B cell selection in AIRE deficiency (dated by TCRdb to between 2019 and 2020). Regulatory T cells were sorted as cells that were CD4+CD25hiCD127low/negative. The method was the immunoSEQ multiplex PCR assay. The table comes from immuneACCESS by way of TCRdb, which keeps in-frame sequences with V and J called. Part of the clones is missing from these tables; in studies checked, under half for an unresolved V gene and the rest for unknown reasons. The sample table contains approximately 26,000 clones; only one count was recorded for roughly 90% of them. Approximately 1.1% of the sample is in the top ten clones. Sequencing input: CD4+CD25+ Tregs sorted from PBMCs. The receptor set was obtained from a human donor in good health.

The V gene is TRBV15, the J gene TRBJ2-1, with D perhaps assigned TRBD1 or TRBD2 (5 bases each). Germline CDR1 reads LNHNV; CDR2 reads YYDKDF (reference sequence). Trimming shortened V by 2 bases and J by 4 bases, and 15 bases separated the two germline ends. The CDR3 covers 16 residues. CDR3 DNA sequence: TGTGCCACCAGCAGATCCGGTGAGGGGCCGTACAATGAGCAGTTCTTC. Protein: CATSRSGEGPYNEQFF.

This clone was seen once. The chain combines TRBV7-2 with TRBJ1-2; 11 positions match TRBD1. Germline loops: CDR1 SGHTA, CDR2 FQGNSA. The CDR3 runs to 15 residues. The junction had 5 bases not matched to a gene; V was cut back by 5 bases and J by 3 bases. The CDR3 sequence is CASSGGQGVYYGYTF. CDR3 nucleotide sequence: TGTGCCAGCAGCGGGGGACAGGGGGTATACTATGGCTACACCTTC.

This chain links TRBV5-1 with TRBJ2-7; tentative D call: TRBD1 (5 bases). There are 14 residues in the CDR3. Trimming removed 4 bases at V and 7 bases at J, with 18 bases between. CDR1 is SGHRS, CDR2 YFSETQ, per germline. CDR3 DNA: TGCGCCAGCAGCGCCCGCCGACAGTCAGAGGAGCAGTACTTC. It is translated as CASSARRQSEEQYF.

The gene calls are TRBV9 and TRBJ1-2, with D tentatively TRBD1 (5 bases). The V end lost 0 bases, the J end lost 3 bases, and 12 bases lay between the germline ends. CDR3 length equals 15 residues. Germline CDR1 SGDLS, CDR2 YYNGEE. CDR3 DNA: TGTGCCAGCAGCGTAGCAGGAGGGGAACACTATGGCTACACCTTC. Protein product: CASSVAGGEHYGYTF.

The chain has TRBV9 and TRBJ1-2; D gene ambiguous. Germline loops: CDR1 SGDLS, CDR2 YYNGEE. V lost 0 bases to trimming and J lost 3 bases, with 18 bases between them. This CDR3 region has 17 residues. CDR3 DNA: TGTGCCAGCAGCGTAGGGGTGGTCGGTCAAAGCGACTATGGCTACACCTTC. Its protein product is CASSVGVVGQSDYGYTF. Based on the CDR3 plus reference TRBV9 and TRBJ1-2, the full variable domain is DSGVTQTPKHLITATGQRVTLRCSPRSGDLSVYWYQQSLDQGLQFLIQYYNGEERAKGNILERFSAQQFPDLHSELNLSSLELGDSALYFCASSVGVVGQSDYGYTFGSGTRLTVV.

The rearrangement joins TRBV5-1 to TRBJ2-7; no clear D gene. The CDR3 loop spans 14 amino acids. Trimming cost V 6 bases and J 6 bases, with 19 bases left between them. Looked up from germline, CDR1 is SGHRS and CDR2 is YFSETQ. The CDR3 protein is CASTSGPDSFEQYF. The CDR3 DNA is TGCGCCAGCACCTCAGGTCCGGATAGTTTCGAGCAGTACTTC.

The CDR3 loop is CASSLAGGPQETQYF. Here the CDR3 DNA reads TGTGCCAGCAGCTTAGCGGGGGGGCCCCAAGAGACCCAGTACTTC. V gene TRBV11-2 combines with J gene TRBJ2-5; 8 bases fit TRBD2. With V trimmed by 1 base and J by 1 base, 2 bases remained unmatched. Germline V CDR1 and CDR2: SGHAT, FQNNGV. The CDR3 totals 15 residues. The full variable domain, with the rest looked up from reference TRBV11-2 and TRBJ2-5, is EAGVAQSPRYKIIEKRQSVAFWCNPISGHATLYWYQQILGQGPKLLIQFQNNGVVDDSQLPKDRFSAERLKGVDSTLKIQPAKLEDSAVYLCASSLAGGPQETQYFGPGTRLLVL.

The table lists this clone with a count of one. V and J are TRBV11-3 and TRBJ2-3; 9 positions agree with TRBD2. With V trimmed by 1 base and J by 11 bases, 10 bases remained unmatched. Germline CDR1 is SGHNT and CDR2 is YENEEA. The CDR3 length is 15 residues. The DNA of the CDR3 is TGTGCCAGCAGCTTAGGTAATAGCGGGGGCCAGCTGCAGTATTTT. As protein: CASSLGNSGGQLQYF.

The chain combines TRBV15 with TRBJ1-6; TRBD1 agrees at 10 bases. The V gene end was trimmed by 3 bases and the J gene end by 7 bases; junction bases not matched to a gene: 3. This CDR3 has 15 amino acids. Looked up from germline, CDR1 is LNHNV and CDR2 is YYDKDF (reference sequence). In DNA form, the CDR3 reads TGTGCCACCAGCAGGTCGGGACAGGGGAATTCACCCCTCCACTTT. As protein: CATSRSGQGNSPLHF.

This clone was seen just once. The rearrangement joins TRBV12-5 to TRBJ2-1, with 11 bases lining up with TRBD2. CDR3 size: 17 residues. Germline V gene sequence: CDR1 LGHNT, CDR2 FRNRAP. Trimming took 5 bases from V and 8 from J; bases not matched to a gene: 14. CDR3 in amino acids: CASGTGPGLAVFDEQFF. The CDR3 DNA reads TGTGCTAGTGGTACGGGCCCGGGACTAGCGGTTTTTGATGAGCAGTTCTTC.

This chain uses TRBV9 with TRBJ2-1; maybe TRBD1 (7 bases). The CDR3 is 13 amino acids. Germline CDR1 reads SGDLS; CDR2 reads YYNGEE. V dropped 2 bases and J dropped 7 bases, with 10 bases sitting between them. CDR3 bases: TGTGCCAGCAGCGTCAGGGGGGTGAATGAGCAGTTCTTC. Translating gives CASSVRGVNEQFF.

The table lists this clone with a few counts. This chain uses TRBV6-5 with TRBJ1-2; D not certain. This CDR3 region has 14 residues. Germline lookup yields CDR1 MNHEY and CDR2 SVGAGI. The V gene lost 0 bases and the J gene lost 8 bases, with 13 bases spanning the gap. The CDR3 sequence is CASSYSRSAGGYTF. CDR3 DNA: TGTGCCAGCAGTTACTCGAGATCTGCGGGCGGCTACACCTTC.

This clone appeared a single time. The CDR3 sequence is CASSLGGGSNEQYF. In DNA form, the CDR3 reads TGTGCCAGCAGCCTAGGAGGCGGATCGAACGAGCAGTACTTC. The chain joins TRBV7-7 to TRBJ2-7, with a possible D match to TRBD2 (5 bases). The germline gives CDR1 SSHAT, CDR2 FNYEAQ (reference sequence). Trimming pared 5 bases from V and 5 bases from J, leaving 16 bases between. This CDR3 contains 14 residues.

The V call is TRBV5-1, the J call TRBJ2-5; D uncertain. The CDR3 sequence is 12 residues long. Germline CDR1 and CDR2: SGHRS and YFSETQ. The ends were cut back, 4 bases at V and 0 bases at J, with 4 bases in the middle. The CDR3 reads CASSPDQETQYF. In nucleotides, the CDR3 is TGCGCCAGCAGCCCCGACCAAGAGACCCAGTACTTC.

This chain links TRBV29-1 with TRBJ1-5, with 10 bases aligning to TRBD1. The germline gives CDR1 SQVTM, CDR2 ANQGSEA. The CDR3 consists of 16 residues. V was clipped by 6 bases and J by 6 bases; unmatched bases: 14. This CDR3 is CSVPGQGKGRVQPQHF. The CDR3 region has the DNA TGCAGCGTACCGGGACAGGGGAAGGGTAGGGTTCAGCCCCAGCATTTT.

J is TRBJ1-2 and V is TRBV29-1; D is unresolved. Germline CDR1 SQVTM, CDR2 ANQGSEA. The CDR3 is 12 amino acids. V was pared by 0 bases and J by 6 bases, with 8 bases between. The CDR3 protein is CSVEDWHNGYTF. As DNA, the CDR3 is TGCAGCGTTGAAGATTGGCATAATGGCTACACCTTC.

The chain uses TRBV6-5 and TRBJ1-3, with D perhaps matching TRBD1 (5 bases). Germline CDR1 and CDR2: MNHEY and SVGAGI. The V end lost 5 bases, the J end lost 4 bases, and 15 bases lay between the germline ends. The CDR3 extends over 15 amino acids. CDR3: CASSVGHLLGNTIYF. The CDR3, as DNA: TGTGCCAGCAGTGTTGGACATCTCCTCGGAAACACCATATATTTT.

The CDR3 sequence is CSVTKRVYGYTF. The CDR3 coding sequence is TGCAGCGTTACTAAGAGGGTCTATGGCTACACCTTC. The chain recombines TRBV29-1 with TRBJ1-2; no clear D gene. The germline CDR1 and CDR2 sequences are SQVTM and ANQGSEA. The CDR3 covers 12 residues. Trimming shortened V by 5 bases and J by 4 bases, and 11 bases separated the two germline ends.

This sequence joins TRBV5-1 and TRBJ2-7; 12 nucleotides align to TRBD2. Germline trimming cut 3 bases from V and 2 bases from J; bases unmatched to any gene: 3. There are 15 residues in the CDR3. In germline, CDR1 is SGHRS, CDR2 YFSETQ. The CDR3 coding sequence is TGCGCCAGCAGCTCGACTAGCGGGGGCCCCTACGAGCAGTACTTC. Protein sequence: CASSSTSGGPYEQYF.

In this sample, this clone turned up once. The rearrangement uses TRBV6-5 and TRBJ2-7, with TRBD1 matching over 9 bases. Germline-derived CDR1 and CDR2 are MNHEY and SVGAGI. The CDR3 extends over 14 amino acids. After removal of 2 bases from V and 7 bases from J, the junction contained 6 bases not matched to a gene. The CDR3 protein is CASSYGTGIREQYF. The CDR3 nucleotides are TGTGCCAGCAGTTACGGGACAGGGATAAGGGAGCAGTACTTC.

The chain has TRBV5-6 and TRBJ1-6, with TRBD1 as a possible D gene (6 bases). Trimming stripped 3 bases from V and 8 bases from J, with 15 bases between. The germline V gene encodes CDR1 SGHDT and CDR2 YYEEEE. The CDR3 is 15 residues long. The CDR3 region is CASSSTGQLDSPLHF. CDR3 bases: TGTGCCAGCAGCTCCACTGGACAGTTGGATTCACCCCTCCACTTT.

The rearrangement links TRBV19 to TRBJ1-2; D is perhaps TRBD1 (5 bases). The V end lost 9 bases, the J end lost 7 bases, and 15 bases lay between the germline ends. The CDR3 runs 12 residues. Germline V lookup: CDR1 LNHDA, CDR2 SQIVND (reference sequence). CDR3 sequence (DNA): TGTGCCAGCGGACGGGGGGGAAGTGGCTACACCTTC. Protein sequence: CASGRGGSGYTF. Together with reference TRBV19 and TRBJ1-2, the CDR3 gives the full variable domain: DGGITQSPKYLFRKEGQNVTLSCEQNLNHDAMYWYRQDPGQGLRLIYYSQIVNDFQKGDIAEGYSVSREKKESFPLTVTSAQKNPTAFYLCASGRGGSGYTFGSGTRLTVV.

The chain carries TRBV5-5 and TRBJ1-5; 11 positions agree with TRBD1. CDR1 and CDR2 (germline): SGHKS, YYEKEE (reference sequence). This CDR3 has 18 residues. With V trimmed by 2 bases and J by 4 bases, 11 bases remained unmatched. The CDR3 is CASSFYPGTGGGNQPQHF. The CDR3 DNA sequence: TGTGCCAGCAGCTTCTATCCCGGGACAGGGGGAGGGAATCAGCCCCAGCATTTT.

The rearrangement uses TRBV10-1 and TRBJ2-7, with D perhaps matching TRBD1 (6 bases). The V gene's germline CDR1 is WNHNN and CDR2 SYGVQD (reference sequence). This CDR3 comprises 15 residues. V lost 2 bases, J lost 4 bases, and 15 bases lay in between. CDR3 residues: CASSEGSLGAYEQYF. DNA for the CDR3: TGCGCCAGCAGTGAGGGTTCATTGGGGGCGTACGAGCAGTACTTC.

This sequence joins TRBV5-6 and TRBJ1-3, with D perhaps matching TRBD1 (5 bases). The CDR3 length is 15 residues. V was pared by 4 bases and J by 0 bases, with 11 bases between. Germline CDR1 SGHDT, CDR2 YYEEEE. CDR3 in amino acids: CASSNRWGSGNTIYF. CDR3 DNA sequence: TGTGCCAGCAGCAACAGGTGGGGCTCTGGAAACACCATATATTTT.

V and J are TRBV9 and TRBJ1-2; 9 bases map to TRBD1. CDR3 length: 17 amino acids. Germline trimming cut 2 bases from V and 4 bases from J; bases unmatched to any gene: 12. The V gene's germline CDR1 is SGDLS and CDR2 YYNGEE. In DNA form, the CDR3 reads TGTGCCAGCAGCGTCGGGACAGGGACCGTGAAGGGCTATGGCTACACCTTC. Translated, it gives CASSVGTGTVKGYGYTF.

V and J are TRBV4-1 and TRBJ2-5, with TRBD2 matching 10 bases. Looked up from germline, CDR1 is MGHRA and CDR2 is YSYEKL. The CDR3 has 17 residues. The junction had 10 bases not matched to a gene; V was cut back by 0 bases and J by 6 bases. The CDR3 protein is CASSQEFPPSGGKTQYF. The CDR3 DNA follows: TGCGCCAGCAGCCAAGAATTCCCGCCTAGCGGGGGAAAGACCCAGTACTTC.